This TCR beta chain is drawn from a study of cytomegalovirus exposure and HLA in healthy donors (dated by TCRdb to 2015 to 2018). Looking at the study overall: In an earlier analysis of roughly 590 of the donors, approximately 260 Gb of sequence data and 117 million unique TCR beta sequences from 150 million to 200 million T cells were reported. An early release that covered about 600 HLA-typed donors contained about 300 gigabases of sequencing data and around 80 million unique TCR sequences. Among the approximately 400 genotyped donors, 81% belonged to the genetic ancestry cluster associated with self-reported Caucasian donors. The aim of the study was to test whether cataloging public T cell receptors could identify signatures of past pathogen exposure. The study profiled the T cell repertoires of under 700 subjects by immunosequencing and related them to cytomegalovirus serostatus. Along with the roughly 700-subject first cohort, a separate validation cohort of over a hundred different subjects was used. The study combined high-throughput TCR immunosequencing, statistical association of individual TCRs with disease status, and machine learning to predict cytomegalovirus infection status. To study patterns of TCR occurrence, a later analysis re-analyzed previously published TCR beta repertoires from several hundred donors and added high-resolution HLA genotyping. In the later analysis, no new phenotypic data were used to find candidate immune exposures; instead, reliance was placed on TCR beta sequences and their occurrence across donors. To decide whether each TCR beta V gene segment behaved as functional or pseudogenic, an earlier analysis of some 570 of the donors relied on high-throughput TCR beta sequencing. Donor age, sex, ethnicity and CMV serostatus were compiled alongside the repertoire data. A later genetic analysis took genome-wide SNP genotypes for about three fifths of the 666 donors and used that subset as a discovery cohort. All discovery cohort repertoires had been generated on a single sequencing platform. HLA typing included class I and class II loci at four-digit resolution. The number of typed donors differed by locus: roughly 629-640 for A, B, C, DRB1 and DQB1; 500 to 550 for DQA1; approximately 600 for DPA1; and 400 to 480 for DPB1. Because of strong linkage in the cohort, a few DR-DQ haplotypes were treated as single units for association and clustering. On average, 235,054 unique TCR beta nucleotide sequences were sequenced per donor among some 430 genotyped donors of the cohort, with around 19% of those sequences being non-productive. Results and caveats for the whole study, not just this receptor: In a later analysis, HLA-associated TCR beta chains showed more clonal expansion and lower generation probabilities than non-associated chains that were equally common. Most CMV-associated TCR beta chains appeared to be HLA-restricted in a later analysis, and the HLA associations seemed to be driven largely by CMV exposure. According to a later analysis, TCR association rates differed among HLA loci, with DRB1 alleles showing the most associated TCRs and HLA-C alleles showing the fewest. Several of the top co-occurrence clusters appeared to be linked to parvovirus B19, influenza, CMV and Epstein-Barr virus, according to a later analysis. A further reported finding was that TCR beta sequences accurately predicted the HLA-A and HLA-B alleles for most subjects in the first cohort. In a later analysis, around 17,000 TCR beta sequences were associated with specific HLA alleles at a false discovery rate of 0.05. Sequencing depth was assumed to be roughly uniform across donors in the presence/absence analyses, though that assumption may not hold. Because counts were too low, seventeen rarely observed V segments, including chromosome 9 orphons, were excluded from the earlier analysis of some 590 of the donors. For the cohort, immune exposure information was limited to CMV serostatus. Because HLA typing was unavailable for some donors at each locus, only the typed subset was used in association tests. Across donors, most TCR sequences were observed very rarely, whereas some public TCRs were present in many individuals. A few of the identified cytomegalovirus-associated TCR beta chains were confirmed in vitro to be specific for cytomegalovirus antigens. Some IMGT-functional V segments, including TRBV6-2 and TRBV6-3, could not be distinguished by the 87-base-pair reads and were therefore excluded. According to a later genetic analysis, donors in an Asian-associated ancestry cluster had fewer N-insertions in productive TCRs than the approximately 700-donor mean. An association between a missense DCLRE1C variant and V-gene and J-gene trimming of TCR beta chains was found in a later genetic analysis and replicated in an independent cohort. A group of highly shared sequence variants was considered likely to be a technical artifact of the sequencing pipeline. Strong co-occurrence of HLA alleles, especially DR and DQ, made assigning TCR associations to individual alleles difficult. Linkage disequilibrium might explain the correlated functional status among segregating V segments, but an unknown experimental factor could not be excluded. In both the original and validation cohorts, the classifier was reported to diagnose cytomegalovirus status with high specificity and sensitivity. In an earlier analysis of roughly 500 of the donors, most TCR beta V segments appeared in productive rearrangements about 87% or about 30% of the time, broadly matching IMGT annotations. It was suggested by the authors that the approach could potentially be generalized to other disease states and immunological phenotypes. The study listed approximately 150 TCR beta chains as associated with cytomegalovirus. This cohort had only TCR beta chains sequenced, and the lack of alpha or paired-chain data limited which features could be detected.

The library was built by means of the immunoSEQ multiplex PCR assay. For the multiplex PCR, a mixture combining 60 forward primers for TCR Vbeta segments and 13 reverse primers for TCR Jbeta segments was used. The CDR3 region of rearranged TCR beta genes was amplified from genomic DNA by a multiplex PCR assay. The Illumina HiSeq System was used to sequence the amplified TCR beta libraries as 87-base-pair reads. In the original analysis: Across the 500 to 850 repertoires, a later analysis counted 78 million or so unique TCR beta chains, about 10 million of which were shared by at least two donors. Raw reads were error-corrected and collapsed into unique sequences with a nearest-neighbor algorithm that merged closely related sequences to remove PCR and sequencing errors. V, D and J gene segments were assigned by aligning CDR3 sequences to IMGT reference sequences. For a sequence to be retained, at least a six-nucleotide match to both a V gene segment and a J gene segment was required. Rearrangements were called productive when the CDR3 lacked stop codons and stayed in frame with V and J; all others were non-productive. Following IMGT convention, CDR3 was defined as the stretch from the second conserved V-encoded cysteine up to the conserved J-encoded phenylalanine. The earlier analysis of 500 to 600 of the donors excluded sequences that lacked an unambiguous match to a single V gene segment. An earlier analysis of 587 of the donors classified V segments as functional when productive rearrangements were above 56.7% and as segregating when the standard deviation between donors was above 5%. To diagnose cytomegalovirus status from the catalog of TCR beta chain sequences, a statistical classification framework was built. V and J gene assignment, in a later analysis, came from comparing TCR nucleotide sequences with IMGT/GENE-DB human TR gene sequences. Using the TCRdist pipeline, a later analysis assigned CDR3 sequences along with most-parsimonious VDJ recombination scenarios. In a later analysis, every TCR beta chain was defined by the combination of its CDR3 amino acid sequence and its V-gene family, and reads without a unique V-gene family were dropped. To address suspected cross-contamination and a sequencing artifact, a later analysis removed over 500 highly shared, low-generation-probability nucleotide sequences. In a later analysis, a clonal expansion index was calculated for each public chain from normalized within-repertoire ranks of inferred template counts. In a later analysis, generation probabilities were computed using a VDJ recombination model fitted to out-of-frame rearrangements, and the results were checked against IGoR. Hypergeometric tests were used in a later analysis to score TCR-TCR, TCR-HLA and TCR-CMV co-occurrence, with a repertoire-size bias correction applied to the TCR pairs. A later analysis estimated false discovery rates by permuting HLA or CMV assignments 20 times. In a later analysis, co-occurring TCRs were grouped using DBSCAN, and TCRdist sequence similarity was added for clustering within HLA-allele-positive subsets. Co-occurrence clustering excluded repertoires with fewer than 30,000 or more than 120,000 public chains, plus five with anomalous nucleotide sharing. TCRdb's version of the immuneACCESS table is confined to in-frame rearrangements and falls short of the full clone set. An unresolved V gene accounts for under half of the shortfall where checked; the remainder is of unknown origin. V and J calls plus clone size are reproduced from that table; the DNA served to infer D and trimming. This sample is represented by about 170,000 clones; about 79% of them were singletons. Of the sample, just under 1% is held by the ten largest clones.

The cohort was made up of 500 to 800 healthy bone marrow donors. At the time of sampling, every cohort member was nominally healthy, though immune exposures that went unrecorded were likely present. The donor was CMV seropositive and was included in the group of almost 300 seropositive cohort members. Each donor provided a peripheral blood sample, and peripheral blood mononuclear cells were used for TCR beta sequencing. The Qiagen DNeasy Blood Extraction Kit was used to extract genomic DNA from the blood cell samples. Reading from cysteine to phenylalanine, the CDR3 counts 14 amino acids. Only the CDR3 DNA stays, 42 bases, in frame from base 1. For this clone: No antigen is known for it. The record has no base qualities; no much larger clone is one base away.

The chain joins TRBV21-1 to TRBJ2-2; TRBD1, the table's D call, lacks a check against the DNA. TRBV21-1 is a known pseudogene. The specimen sequenced was PBMCs. The clonotype comes from a woman aged 45-65 years in good health and CMV-seropositive. For the CDR3, the sequence is CASSKVTGSGELFF. The DNA sequence reads TGTGCCAGCAGCAAAGTTACAGGCTCCGGGGAGCTGTTTTTT.